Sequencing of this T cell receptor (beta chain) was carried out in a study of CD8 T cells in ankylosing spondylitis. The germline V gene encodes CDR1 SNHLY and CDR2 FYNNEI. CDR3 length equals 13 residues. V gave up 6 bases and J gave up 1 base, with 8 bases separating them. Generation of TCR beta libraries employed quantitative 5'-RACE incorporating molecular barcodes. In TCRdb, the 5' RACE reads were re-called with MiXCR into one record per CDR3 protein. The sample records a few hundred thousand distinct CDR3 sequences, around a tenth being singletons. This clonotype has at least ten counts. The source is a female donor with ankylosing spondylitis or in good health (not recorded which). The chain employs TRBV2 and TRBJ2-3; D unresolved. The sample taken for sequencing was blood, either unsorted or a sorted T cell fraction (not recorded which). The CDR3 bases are TGTGCCAGCAGCCGGTTACGCACAGATACGCAGTATTTT. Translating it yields CASSRLRTDTQYF.